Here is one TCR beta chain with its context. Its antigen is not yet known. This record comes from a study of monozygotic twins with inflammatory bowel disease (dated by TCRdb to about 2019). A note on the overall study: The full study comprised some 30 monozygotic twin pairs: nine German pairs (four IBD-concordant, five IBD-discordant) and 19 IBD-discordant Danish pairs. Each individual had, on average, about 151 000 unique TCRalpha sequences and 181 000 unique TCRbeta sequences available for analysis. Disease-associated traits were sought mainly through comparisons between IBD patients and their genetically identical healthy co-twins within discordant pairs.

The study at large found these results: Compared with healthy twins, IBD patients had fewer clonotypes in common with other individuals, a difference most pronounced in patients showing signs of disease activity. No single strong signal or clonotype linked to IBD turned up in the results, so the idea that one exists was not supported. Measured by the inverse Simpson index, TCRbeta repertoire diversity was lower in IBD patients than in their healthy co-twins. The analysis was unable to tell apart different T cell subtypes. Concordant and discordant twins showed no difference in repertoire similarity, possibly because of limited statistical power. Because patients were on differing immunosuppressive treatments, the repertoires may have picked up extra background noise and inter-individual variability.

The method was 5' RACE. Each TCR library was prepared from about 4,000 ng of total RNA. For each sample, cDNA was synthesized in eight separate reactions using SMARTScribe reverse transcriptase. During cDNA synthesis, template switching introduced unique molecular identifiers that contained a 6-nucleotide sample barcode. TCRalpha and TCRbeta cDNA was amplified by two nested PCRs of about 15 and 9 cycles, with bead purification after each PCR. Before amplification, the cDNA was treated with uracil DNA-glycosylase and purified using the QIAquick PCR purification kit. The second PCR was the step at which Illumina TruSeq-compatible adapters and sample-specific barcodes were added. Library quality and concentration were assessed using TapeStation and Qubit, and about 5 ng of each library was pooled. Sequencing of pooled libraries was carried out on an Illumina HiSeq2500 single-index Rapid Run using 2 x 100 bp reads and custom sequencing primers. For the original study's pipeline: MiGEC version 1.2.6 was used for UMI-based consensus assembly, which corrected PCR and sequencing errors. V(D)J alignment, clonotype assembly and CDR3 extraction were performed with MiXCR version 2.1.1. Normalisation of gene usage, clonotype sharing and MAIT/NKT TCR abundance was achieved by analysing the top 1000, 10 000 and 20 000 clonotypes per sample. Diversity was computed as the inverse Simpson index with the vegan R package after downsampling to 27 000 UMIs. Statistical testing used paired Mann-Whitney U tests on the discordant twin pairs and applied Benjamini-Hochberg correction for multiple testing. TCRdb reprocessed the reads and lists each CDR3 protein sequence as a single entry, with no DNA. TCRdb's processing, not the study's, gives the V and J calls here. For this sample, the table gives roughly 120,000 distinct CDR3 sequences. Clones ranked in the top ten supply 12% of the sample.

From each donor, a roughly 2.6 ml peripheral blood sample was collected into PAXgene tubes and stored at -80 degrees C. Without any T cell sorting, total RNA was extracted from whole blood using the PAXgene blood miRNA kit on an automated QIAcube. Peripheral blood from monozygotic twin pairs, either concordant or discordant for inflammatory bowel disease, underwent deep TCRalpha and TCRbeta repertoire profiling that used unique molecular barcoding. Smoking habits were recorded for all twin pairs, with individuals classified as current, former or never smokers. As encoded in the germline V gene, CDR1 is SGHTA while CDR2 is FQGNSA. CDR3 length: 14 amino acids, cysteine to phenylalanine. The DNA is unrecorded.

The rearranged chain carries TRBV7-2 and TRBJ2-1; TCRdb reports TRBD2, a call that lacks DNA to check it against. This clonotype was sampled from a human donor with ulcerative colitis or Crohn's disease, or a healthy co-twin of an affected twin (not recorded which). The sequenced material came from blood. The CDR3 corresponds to CASSLVTRYNEQFF. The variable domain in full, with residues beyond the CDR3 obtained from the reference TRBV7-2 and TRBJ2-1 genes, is GAGVSQSPSNKVTEKGKDVELRCDPISGHTALYWYRQSLGQGLEFLIYFQGNSAPDKSGLPSDRFSAERTGGSVSTLTIQRTQQEDSAVYLCASSLVTRYNEQFFGPGTRLTVL.